This T cell receptor beta chain came from a study of shared clonotypes between healthy human individuals. Turning to the study itself: A couple of women and three men aged 18 to 49 served as donors. Overall study findings and caveats: There were few donors, and this limited the genetic and exposure-history diversity represented. Non-shared clonotypes had lower generation probabilities than clonotypes shared by all four sorted-subset donors.

This clone was found once. What it binds is not known. The V segment lost 2 bases and the J segment 0 bases; nucleotides outside the gene matches: 7. The CDR3 length is 18 residues. From germline, CDR1 is MDHEN and CDR2 SYDVKM. A deep-level run was used for the assay. Measured with immunoSEQ multiplex PCR; TCRdb has only the in-frame clones, and not every one. Of some 1,100,000 clones listed, approximately 78% are singletons. This TCR was sampled from a man between 18 and 29 years old in good health. Some clones in this sample may be carry-over from other donors' samples. The sequenced material came from memory CD4+ T cells from PBMCs. Documented subset: CD45RA-negative fraction. The chain is built from TRBV28 and TRBJ2-6; TRBD1 matches at 7 bases. The CDR3 sequence is CASSLTLGQLSGANVLTF. The CDR3 DNA reads TGTGCCAGCAGTTTAACTTTGGGACAGCTCTCTGGGGCCAACGTCCTGACTTTC.